Listed here are 24 T cell receptor beta chains from one sample, sequenced in a study of OX40 agonist ivuxolimab in advanced cancers. TCRdb's copy holds only in-frame clones and misses some; the assay was immunoSEQ multiplex PCR. The repertoire includes some 84,000 clones, 89% of them detected once, and around 0.19% sits in the top ten. Specimen: CD4+ or CD8+ T cells sorted from blood, collected in a trial of the OX40 agonist ivuxolimab. These receptors all come from an adult with an advanced solid tumor such as melanoma, head and neck, liver or kidney cancer.

This clone was counted once. The chain employs TRBV5-1 and TRBJ2-1; possibly TRBD1 for D (5 bases). The V end lost 0 bases, the J end lost 4 bases, and 14 bases lay between the germline ends. Germline CDR1 is SGHRS and CDR2 is YFSETQ. The CDR3 has 16 residues. CDR3 in amino acids: CASSLGGAADYNEQFF. CDR3 in DNA: TGCGCCAGCAGCTTGGGTGGGGCAGCCGATTACAATGAGCAGTTCTTC.

The rearrangement uses TRBV4-1 and TRBJ2-3; D is unclear. The V end was cut by 5 bases, the J end by 0 bases, with 9 bases between. The length of the CDR3 is 14 residues. Per germline, CDR1 MGHRA and CDR2 YSYEKL. The CDR3 region has the DNA TGCGCCAGCAGCTCCGGGTCTAGCACAGATACGCAGTATTTT. Translated, it gives CASSSGSSTDTQYF.

This clone turned up a few times. This sequence joins TRBV18 and TRBJ2-7; no firm D call. This CDR3 spans 13 amino acids. V dropped 4 bases and J dropped 4 bases, with 11 bases sitting between them. Germline V gene lookup returns CDR1 KGHSH and CDR2 LQKENI. The CDR3: CASSQTDQYEQYV. Written as DNA, the CDR3 is TGTGCCAGCTCACAAACGGACCAATACGAGCAGTACGTC.

V and J are TRBV5-1 and TRBJ2-1; D unresolved. Germline CDR1 reads SGHRS; CDR2 reads YFSETQ. The CDR3 spans 13 residues. V was pared by 0 bases and J by 15 bases, with 16 bases between. DNA for the CDR3: TGCGCCAGCAGCTTGGCCACGGACCTGCAGGCGTTCTTC. Translating it yields CASSLATDLQAFF.

This chain links TRBV7-9 with TRBJ2-1, with 9 bases matching TRBD1. Looked up from germline, CDR1 is SEHNR and CDR2 is FQNEAQ (reference sequence). There are 13 residues in the CDR3. The ends lost 5 bases at V and 7 bases at J; junction bases unmatched: 3. The CDR3 here is CASSAGQGNEQFF. For the CDR3, the DNA is TGTGCCAGCAGCGCTGGACAGGGGAATGAGCAGTTCTTC.

CDR3 coding DNA: TGTGCCAGCTCAACTAGAGGTCTATCGAACACTGAAGCTTTCTTT. Residues: CASSTRGLSNTEAFF. This sequence joins TRBV18 and TRBJ1-1, with D unresolved. CDR3 length: 15 residues. Trimming shortened V by 5 bases and J by 1 base, and 14 bases separated the two germline ends. Germline V gene lookup returns CDR1 KGHSH and CDR2 LQKENI.

A note on this clone: Other nucleotide sequences from this sample produce the same CDR3. The J gene is TRBJ1-2, the V gene TRBV5-1; TRBD1 might be the D (6 bases). Trimming stripped 0 bases from V and 8 bases from J, with 11 bases between. The V gene's germline CDR1 is SGHRS and CDR2 YFSETQ. The CDR3 totals 13 residues. The CDR3 spells CASSLGGGHGYTF. CDR3 bases: TGCGCCAGCAGCTTGGGAGGGGGGCACGGCTACACCTTC.

The genes are TRBV2 and TRBJ1-1; D unresolved. This CDR3 spans 12 amino acids. CDR1 is SNHLY, CDR2 FYNNEI, per germline. The V and J ends lost 6 bases and 4 bases respectively, with 9 bases between them. The CDR3 DNA follows: TGTGCCAGCAGCTATTCGCTCACTGAAGCTTTCTTT. Translating gives CASSYSLTEAFF.

The chain employs TRBV4-3 and TRBJ2-4; TRBD2 matches 9 bases. Per germline, CDR1 LGHNA and CDR2 YSLEER. V lost 1 base to trimming and J lost 8 bases; unmatched junction nucleotides: 6. CDR3 length equals 15 residues. Written as DNA, the CDR3 is TGCGCCAGCAGCCAAGTTAGCGGGAGCGGCTACATTCAGTACTTC. It codes for CASSQVSGSGYIQYF.

Comments on this clone: The junction departs from germline at one end; a sequencing error may be responsible. In DNA form, the CDR3 reads TGTGCCAGTACCCCCTCAGGCCAAGGGACCCAGTACTTC. Translating gives CASTPSGQGTQYF. The chain combines TRBV19 with TRBJ2-5, with D hard to call. This CDR3 comprises 13 residues. Germline V CDR1 and CDR2: LNHDA, SQIVND (reference sequence).

About this clone itself: A read error may account for a junction end that differs from germline. The rearrangement joins TRBV27 to TRBJ2-7; the D gene is possibly TRBD2 (6 bases). The V gene's germline CDR1 is MNHEY and CDR2 SMNVEV (reference sequence). CDR3 size: 13 residues. As DNA, the CDR3 is TGTGCCAGCCGTTTGGCGGGGCGCGACGAGCAGTACTTC. Its protein is CASRLAGRDEQYF.

V usage is TRBV20-1 and J usage is TRBJ2-7; D is uncertain. V was pared by 6 bases and J by 3 bases, with 9 bases between. Germline values: CDR1 DFQATT, CDR2 SNEGSKA (reference sequence). The CDR3 contains 11 residues. In nucleotides, the CDR3 is TGCAGTGCGGATGCTATCTACGAGCAGTACGTC. Its translation: CSADAIYEQYV.

The count of this clone is one. The J gene is TRBJ2-7, the V gene TRBV18; D unclear. CDR1 is KGHSH, CDR2 LQKENI, per germline. V was shortened by 1 base and J by 2 bases, with 9 bases between the two germline ends. There are 14 residues in the CDR3. The CDR3 here is CASSPRFTTYEQYV. In DNA form, the CDR3 reads TGTGCCAGCTCACCACGGTTCACCACCTACGAGCAGTACGTC.

This clone was seen more than once but under ten times. This sequence joins TRBV2 and TRBJ1-1; the D gene is possibly TRBD1 (5 bases). The CDR3 covers 12 residues. CDR1 and CDR2 (germline): SNHLY, FYNNEI. Deletions cut 11 bases from V and 5 bases from J, with 15 bases between. CDR3 sequence reads: CAGAEVRTEAFF. CDR3 nucleotide sequence: TGTGCCGGGGCGGAGGTGAGGACTGAAGCTTTCTTT.

The rearrangement links TRBV7-2 to TRBJ2-3; 7 bases match TRBD1. This CDR3 has 16 residues. Germline CDR1 is SGHTA and CDR2 is FQGNSA. V dropped 5 bases and J dropped 0; count of bases not matched to a gene: 8. CDR3 nucleotide sequence: TGTGCCAGCAGCCCCCGACAGGGAACTAGCACAGATACGCAGTATTTT. Translated, it gives CASSPRQGTSTDTQYF.

The chain carries TRBV21-1 and TRBJ2-1. TRBV21-1 is designated a pseudogene. The CDR3 consists of 14 residues. CDR3 DNA sequence: TGTGCCAGTATTCCCTCCCCGGTGAGGGGTGAGCAGTTCTTC. It codes for CASIPSPVRGEQFF.

The chain uses TRBV7-2 and TRBJ1-2; 8 positions agree with TRBD1. Germline lookup yields CDR1 SGHTA and CDR2 FQGNSA. The V and J ends lost 3 bases and 1 base, in that order; junction bases with no gene match: 10. The CDR3 has 17 amino acids. The CDR3 nucleotides read TGTGCCAGCAGCTTTATGGGACAGGCACCCGTTAACTATGGCTACACCTTC. Translating it yields CASSFMGQAPVNYGYTF. The full variable domain, its missing parts supplied by reference TRBV7-2 and TRBJ1-2, is GAGVSQSPSNKVTEKGKDVELRCDPISGHTALYWYRQSLGQGLEFLIYFQGNSAPDKSGLPSDRFSAERTGGSVSTLTIQRTQQEDSAVYLCASSFMGQAPVNYGYTFGSGTRLTVV.

The chain combines TRBV6-1 with TRBJ1-2; no clear D. V lost 3 bases and J lost 2, with 10 bases in between. There are 14 residues in the CDR3. The germline CDR1 and CDR2 sequences are MNHNS and SASEGT. CDR3: CASSEGPGNYGYTF. CDR3 sequence (DNA): TGTGCCAGCAGTGAGGGTCCAGGCAACTATGGCTACACCTTC.

The chain joins TRBV7-8 to TRBJ2-3, with D maybe TRBD2 (6 bases). The germline gives CDR1 SGHVS, CDR2 FQNEAQ. V was shortened by 2 bases and J by 3 bases, with 18 bases between the two germline ends. This CDR3 is 17 amino acids long. Here the CDR3 DNA reads TGTGCCAGCAGCTTATTAATAGTTCCGGGAGAGACAGATACGCAGTATTTT. Residues: CASSLLIVPGETDTQYF.

This chain joins TRBV5-5 and TRBJ1-1, with D uncertain. With 0 bases removed from V and 5 bases from J, the gap between germline ends came to 11 bases. From germline, CDR1 is SGHKS and CDR2 YYEKEE (reference sequence). CDR3 length: 14 residues. CDR3 nucleotides: TGTGCCAGCAGCTTGGTCGCGGTAGGGACTGAAGCTTTCTTT. This gives the protein CASSLVAVGTEAFF.

CDR3 residues: CASSGVEGYYGYTF. Written as DNA, the CDR3 is TGTGCCAGCAGCGGCGTCGAGGGATACTATGGCTACACCTTC. The chain employs TRBV9 and TRBJ1-2; the D is unclear. The CDR3 extends over 14 amino acids. Germline V gene sequence: CDR1 SGDLS, CDR2 YYNGEE. V shed 3 bases and J shed 3 bases, with 12 bases lying between them.

This clone was observed a single time. The chain has TRBV28 and TRBJ1-1; D is undetermined. The V and J ends lost 2 bases and 5 bases respectively, with 9 bases between them. CDR1 is MDHEN and CDR2 is SYDVKM in the germline V gene. The length of the CDR3 is 13 residues. CDR3 bases: TGTGCCAGCAGTTTAAATTGGGGAACTGAAGCTTTCTTT. It codes for CASSLNWGTEAFF.

The rearrangement joins TRBV18 to TRBJ1-2, with D tentatively TRBD1 (6 bases). From germline, CDR1 is KGHSH and CDR2 LQKENI. This CDR3 is built from 16 residues. V was cut by 3 bases and J by 5 bases, with 19 bases left in between. This CDR3 is CASSPAVGAGIYGYTF. In nucleotides, the CDR3 is TGTGCCAGCTCACCGGCTGTGGGGGCTGGAATATATGGCTACACCTTC.

The CDR3 DNA sequence: TGTGCCTGGAGTGTGGAAGGGGTCTCTGAAGCTTTCTTT. Amino acids: CAWSVEGVSEAFF. The rearrangement uses TRBV30 and TRBJ1-1; a possible D gene is TRBD1 (5 bases). CDR3 size: 13 residues. Trimming removed 0 bases at V and 6 bases at J, with 11 bases between. Germline V CDR1 and CDR2: GTSNPN, SVGIG (reference sequence).